This T cell receptor (beta chain) stems from a study of shared clonotypes between healthy human individuals. Sequenced by immunoSEQ multiplex PCR; TCRdb stores in-frame clones only, minus some. The top ten hold 1.4% of the sample, which has about 1 million clones, about three quarters seen once. V shed 1 base and J 10 bases; nucleotides not matched to a gene: 3. The CDR3 loop spans 13 amino acids. Germline V gene sequence: CDR1 SGHTS, CDR2 YDEGEE. The chain recombines TRBV5-8 with TRBJ2-1; 9 bases match TRBD2. The receptor's source is a man aged 18 to 29 in good health. Sequencing was carried out using memory CD4+ T cells sorted from blood. This sample's subset: CD45RA-negative fraction. CDR3 amino acids: CASSLQGLAEQFF. CDR3 coding DNA: TGTGCCAGCAGCTTGCAGGGACTAGCCGAGCAGTTCTTC.